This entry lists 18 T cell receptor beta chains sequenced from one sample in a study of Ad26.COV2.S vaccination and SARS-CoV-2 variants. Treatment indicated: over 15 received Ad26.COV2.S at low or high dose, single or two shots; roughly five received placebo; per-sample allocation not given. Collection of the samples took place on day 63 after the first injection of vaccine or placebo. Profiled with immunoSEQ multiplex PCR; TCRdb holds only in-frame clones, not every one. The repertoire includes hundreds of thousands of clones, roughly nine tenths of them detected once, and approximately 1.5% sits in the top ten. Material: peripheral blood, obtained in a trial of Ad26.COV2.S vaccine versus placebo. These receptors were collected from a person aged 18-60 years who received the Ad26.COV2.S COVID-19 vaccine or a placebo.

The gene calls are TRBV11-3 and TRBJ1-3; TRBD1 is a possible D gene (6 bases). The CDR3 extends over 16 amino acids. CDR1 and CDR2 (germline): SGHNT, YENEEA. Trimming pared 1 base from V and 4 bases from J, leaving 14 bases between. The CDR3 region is CASSLGSWGPGNTIYF. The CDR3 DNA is TGTGCCAGCAGCTTAGGAAGCTGGGGGCCCGGAAACACCATATATTTT.

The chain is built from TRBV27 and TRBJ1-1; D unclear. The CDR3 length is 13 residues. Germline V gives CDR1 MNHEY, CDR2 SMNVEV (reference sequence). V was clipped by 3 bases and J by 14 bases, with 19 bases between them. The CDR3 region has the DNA TGTGCCAGCAGTTTTAGCGGCCCCCAAAGGGCCTTCTTT. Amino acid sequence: CASSFSGPQRAFF.

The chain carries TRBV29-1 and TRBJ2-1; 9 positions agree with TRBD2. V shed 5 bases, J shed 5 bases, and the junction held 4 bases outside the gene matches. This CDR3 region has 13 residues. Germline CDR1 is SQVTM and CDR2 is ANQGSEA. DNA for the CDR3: TGCAGCGTTCAGGGACTAGCCGACAATGAGCAGTTCTTC. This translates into CSVQGLADNEQFF.

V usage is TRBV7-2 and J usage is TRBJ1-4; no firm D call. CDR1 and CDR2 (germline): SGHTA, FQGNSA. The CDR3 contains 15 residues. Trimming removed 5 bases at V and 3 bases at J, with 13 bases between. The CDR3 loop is CASSPRQASNEKLFF. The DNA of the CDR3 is TGTGCCAGCAGCCCGCGCCAGGCGTCTAATGAAAAACTGTTTTTT. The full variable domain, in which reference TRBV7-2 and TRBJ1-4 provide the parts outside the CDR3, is GAGVSQSPSNKVTEKGKDVELRCDPISGHTALYWYRQSLGQGLEFLIYFQGNSAPDKSGLPSDRFSAERTGGSVSTLTIQRTQQEDSAVYLCASSPRQASNEKLFFGSGTQLSVL.

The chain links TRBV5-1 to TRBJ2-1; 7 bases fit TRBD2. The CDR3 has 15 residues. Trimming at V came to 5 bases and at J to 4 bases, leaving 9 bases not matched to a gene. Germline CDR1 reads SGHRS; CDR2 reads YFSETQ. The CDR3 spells CASRRREVPYNEQFF. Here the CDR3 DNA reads TGCGCCAGCAGAAGACGGGAGGTGCCATACAATGAGCAGTTCTTC.

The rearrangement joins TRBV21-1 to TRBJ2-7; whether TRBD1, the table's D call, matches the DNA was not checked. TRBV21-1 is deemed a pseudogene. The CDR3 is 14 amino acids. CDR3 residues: CASSIPGASYEQYF. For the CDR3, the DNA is TGTGCCAGCAGCATCCCAGGGGCCTCCTACGAGCAGTACTTC.

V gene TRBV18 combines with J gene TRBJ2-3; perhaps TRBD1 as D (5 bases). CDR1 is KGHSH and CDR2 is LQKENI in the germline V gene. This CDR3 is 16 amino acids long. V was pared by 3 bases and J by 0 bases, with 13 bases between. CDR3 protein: CASSPNYRTSTDTQYF. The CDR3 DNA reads TGTGCCAGCTCACCCAACTACAGGACCAGCACAGATACGCAGTATTTT.

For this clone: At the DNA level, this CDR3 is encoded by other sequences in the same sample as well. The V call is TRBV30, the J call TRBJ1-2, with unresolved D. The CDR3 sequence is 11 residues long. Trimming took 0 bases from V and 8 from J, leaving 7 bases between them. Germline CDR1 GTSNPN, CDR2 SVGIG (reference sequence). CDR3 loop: CAWSVLAGYTF. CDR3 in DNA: TGTGCCTGGAGTGTACTCGCCGGCTACACCTTC. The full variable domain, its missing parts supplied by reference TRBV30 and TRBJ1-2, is SQTIHQWPATLVQPVGSPLSLECTVEGTSNPNLYWYRQAAGRGLQLLFYSVGIGQISSEVPQNLSASRPQDRQFILSSKKLLLSDSGFYLCAWSVLAGYTFGSGTRLTVV.

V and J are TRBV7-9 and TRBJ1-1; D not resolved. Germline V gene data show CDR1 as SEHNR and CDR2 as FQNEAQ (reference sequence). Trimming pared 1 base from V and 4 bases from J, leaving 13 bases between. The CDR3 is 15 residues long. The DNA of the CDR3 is TGTGCCAGCAGCTTAGTGGTTTTGGAGGGCACTGAAGCTTTCTTT. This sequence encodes CASSLVVLEGTEAFF.

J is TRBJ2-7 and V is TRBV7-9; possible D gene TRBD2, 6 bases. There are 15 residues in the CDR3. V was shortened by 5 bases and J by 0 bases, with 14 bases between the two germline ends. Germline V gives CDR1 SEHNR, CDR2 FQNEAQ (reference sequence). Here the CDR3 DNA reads TGTGCCAGCAGCCCTAGAGGAGGGAGCTCCTACGAGCAGTACTTC. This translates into CASSPRGGSSYEQYF.

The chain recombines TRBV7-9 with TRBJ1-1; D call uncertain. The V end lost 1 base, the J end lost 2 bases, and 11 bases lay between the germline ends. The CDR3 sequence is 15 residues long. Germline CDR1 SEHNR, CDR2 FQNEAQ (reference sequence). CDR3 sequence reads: CASSLGRASNTEAFF. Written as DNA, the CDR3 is TGTGCCAGCAGCTTAGGTAGGGCAAGTAACACTGAAGCTTTCTTT.

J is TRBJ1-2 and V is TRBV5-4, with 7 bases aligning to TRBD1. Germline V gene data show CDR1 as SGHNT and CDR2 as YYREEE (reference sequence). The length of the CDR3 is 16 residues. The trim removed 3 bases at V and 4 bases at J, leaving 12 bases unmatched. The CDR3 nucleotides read TGTGCCAGCAGCTCGCCCCAACTTCAGGGGGTCTATGGCTACACCTTC. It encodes CASSSPQLQGVYGYTF.

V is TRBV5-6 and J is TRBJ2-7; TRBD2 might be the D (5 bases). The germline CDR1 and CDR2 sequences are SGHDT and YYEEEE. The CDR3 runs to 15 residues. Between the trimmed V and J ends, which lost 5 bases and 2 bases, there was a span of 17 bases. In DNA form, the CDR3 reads TGTGCCAGCAGGACTCGGACTTGGTCCACCTACGAGCAGTACTTC. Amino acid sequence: CASRTRTWSTYEQYF.

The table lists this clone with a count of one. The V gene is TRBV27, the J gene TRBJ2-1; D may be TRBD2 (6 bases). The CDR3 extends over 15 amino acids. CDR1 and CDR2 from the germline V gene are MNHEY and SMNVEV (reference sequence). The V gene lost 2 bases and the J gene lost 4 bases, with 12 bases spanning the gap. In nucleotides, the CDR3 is TGTGCCAGCAGTTTAACGGGAGTCAGGTACAATGAGCAGTTCTTC. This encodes CASSLTGVRYNEQFF.

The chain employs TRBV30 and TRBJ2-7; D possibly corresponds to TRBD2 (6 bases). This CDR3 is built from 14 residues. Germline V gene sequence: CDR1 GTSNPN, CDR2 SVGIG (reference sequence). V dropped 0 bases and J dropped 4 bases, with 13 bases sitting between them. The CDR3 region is CAWSVPGEYYEQYF. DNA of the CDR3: TGTGCCTGGAGTGTACCGGGAGAGTATTACGAGCAGTACTTC.

CDR3 residues: CASSYSLGPNYEQYF. CDR3 nucleotide sequence: TGTGCCAGCAGTTACTCCCTCGGGCCCAATTACGAGCAGTACTTC. V usage is TRBV6-2 or TRBV6-3 and J usage is TRBJ2-7; no clear D gene. The CDR3 runs to 15 residues. V dropped 0 bases and J dropped 4 bases, with 13 bases sitting between them. Germline V gives CDR1 MNHEY, CDR2 SVGEGT.

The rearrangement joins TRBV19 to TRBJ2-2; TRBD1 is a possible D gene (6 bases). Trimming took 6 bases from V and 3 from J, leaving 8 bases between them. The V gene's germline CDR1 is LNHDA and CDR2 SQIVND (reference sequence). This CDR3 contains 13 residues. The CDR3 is CASRDRYTGELFF. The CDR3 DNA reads TGTGCCAGTAGGGACAGATACACCGGGGAGCTGTTTTTT.

The DNA of the CDR3 is TGCGCCAGCAGCCAAGGGACTTATGCCGGGGAGCTGTTTTTT. Translation gives CASSQGTYAGELFF. The gene calls are TRBV5-1 and TRBJ2-2, with a tentative D call TRBD2 (6 bases). The CDR3 loop spans 14 amino acids. CDR1 and CDR2 (germline): SGHRS, YFSETQ. Deletions cut 4 bases from V and 6 bases from J, with 13 bases between. The full variable domain, with the rest looked up from reference TRBV5-1 and TRBJ2-2, is KAGVTQTPRYLIKTRGQQVTLSCSPISGHRSVSWYQQTPGQGLQFLFEYFSETQRNKGNFPGRFSGRQFSNSRSEMNVSTLELGDSALYLCASSQGTYAGELFFGEGSRLTVL.